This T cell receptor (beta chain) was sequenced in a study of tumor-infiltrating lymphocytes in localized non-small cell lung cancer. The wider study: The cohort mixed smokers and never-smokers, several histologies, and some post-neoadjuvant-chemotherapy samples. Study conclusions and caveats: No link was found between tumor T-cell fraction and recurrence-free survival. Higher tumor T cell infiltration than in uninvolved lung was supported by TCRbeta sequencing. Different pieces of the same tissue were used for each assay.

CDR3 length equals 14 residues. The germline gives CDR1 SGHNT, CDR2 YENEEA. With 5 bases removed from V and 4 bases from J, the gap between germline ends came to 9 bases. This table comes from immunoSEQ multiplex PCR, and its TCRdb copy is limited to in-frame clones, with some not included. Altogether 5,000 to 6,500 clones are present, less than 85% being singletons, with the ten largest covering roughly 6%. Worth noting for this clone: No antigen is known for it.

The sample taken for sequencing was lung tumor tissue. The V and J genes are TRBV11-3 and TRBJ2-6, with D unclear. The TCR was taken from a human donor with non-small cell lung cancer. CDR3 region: CASSPRTGANVLTF. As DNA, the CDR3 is TGTGCCAGCAGCCCACGCACGGGGGCCAACGTCCTGACTTTC.